This passage covers 15 T cell receptor beta chains from one sample sequenced in a study of cytomegalovirus exposure and HLA in healthy donors. PCR used 60 Vbeta primers and 13 Jbeta primers. Produced via immunoSEQ multiplex PCR; TCRdb's table is partial and in-frame only. The sample yields fewer than 150,000 clones, 79% seen once. The sample was PBMCs. These receptors were collected from a man aged 35-49 years in good health and CMV-seropositive.

This rearrangement joins TRBV11-2 to TRBJ1-1, with D hard to call. The CDR3 is 16 residues long. Germline V gives CDR1 SGHAT, CDR2 FQNNGV. Deletions cut 5 bases from V and 0 bases from J, with 16 bases between. The CDR3 region has the DNA TGTGCCAGCAGCCCAGTATTTGGGAGGGTGAACACTGAAGCTTTCTTT. Residues: CASSPVFGRVNTEAFF.

V and J are TRBV5-1 and TRBJ2-7; perhaps TRBD1 as D (6 bases). The CDR3 has 16 amino acids. V was shortened by 4 bases and J by 0 bases, with 17 bases between the two germline ends. Germline V lookup: CDR1 SGHRS, CDR2 YFSETQ. Here the CDR3 DNA reads TGCGCCAGCAGCCCCTGGGGCGGACAGAGCTCCTACGAGCAGTACTTC. Translated: CASSPWGGQSSYEQYF.

This clone was detected only a few times. The chain joins TRBV10-3 to TRBJ1-2, with TRBD1 matching 7 bases. The germline CDR1 and CDR2 sequences are ENHRY and SYGVKD. CDR3 length: 13 amino acids. The V gene end was trimmed by 4 bases and the J gene end by 7 bases; junction bases not matched to a gene: 6. The CDR3 DNA reads as TGTGCCATCAGTGTACAGGGGAACAGTGGCTACACCTTC. Amino acids: CAISVQGNSGYTF.

The genes are TRBV19 and TRBJ2-2, with TRBD1 matching over 7 bases. The germline V gene encodes CDR1 LNHDA and CDR2 SQIVND (reference sequence). The CDR3 has 14 residues. V dropped 5 bases and J dropped 2; count of bases not matched to a gene: 2. CDR3 bases: TGTGCCAGTAGTGCAGGGGGTAACACCGGGGAGCTGTTTTTT. It encodes CASSAGGNTGELFF.

CDR3 in DNA: TGTGCCAGCTCACCACCGTCGCAGGGTTGGAATGAGCAGTTCTTC. Its translation is CASSPPSQGWNEQFF. The chain employs TRBV18 and TRBJ2-1; TRBD1 is a possible D gene (5 bases). Per germline, CDR1 KGHSH and CDR2 LQKENI. V was pared by 0 bases and J by 7 bases, with 13 bases between. CDR3 length: 15 amino acids.

The genes are TRBV11-2 and TRBJ2-1, with 8 bases fitting TRBD2. The V and J ends lost 5 bases and 7 bases, in that order; junction bases with no gene match: 10. Germline V gene lookup returns CDR1 SGHAT and CDR2 FQNNGV. The CDR3 consists of 15 residues. The CDR3 spells CASSALAGPTNEQFF. The CDR3 DNA is TGTGCCAGCAGCGCCCTAGCGGGCCCTACTAATGAGCAGTTCTTC. The full variable domain, its missing parts supplied by reference TRBV11-2 and TRBJ2-1, is EAGVAQSPRYKIIEKRQSVAFWCNPISGHATLYWYQQILGQGPKLLIQFQNNGVVDDSQLPKDRFSAERLKGVDSTLKIQPAKLEDSAVYLCASSALAGPTNEQFFGPGTRLTVL.

This chain uses TRBV5-1 with TRBJ2-7; 8 bases fit TRBD2. The germline gives CDR1 SGHRS, CDR2 YFSETQ. The trim removed 4 bases at V and 2 bases at J, leaving 17 bases unmatched. This CDR3 contains 18 residues. DNA of the CDR3: TGCGCCAGCAGCGCCAGGGGAACGACTAGCGCACAGCCCTACGAGCAGTACTTC. Translation gives CASSARGTTSAQPYEQYF.

V and J are TRBV11-3 and TRBJ2-5, with D possibly TRBD2 on 5 matching bases. The end of the DNA aligns better with TRBJ2-7, so the J call may be wrong. This CDR3 spans 15 amino acids. From germline, CDR1 is SGHNT and CDR2 YENEEA. The CDR3 DNA follows: TGTGCCAGCAGCCTCAGAGGGAGTGCCTCCTACGAGCAGTACTTC. Amino acid sequence: CASSLRGSASYEQYF.

The chain recombines TRBV29-1 with TRBJ1-2; TRBD1 aligns across 7 bases. CDR1 is SQVTM, CDR2 ANQGSEA, per germline. The CDR3 contains 15 residues. V shed 7 bases, J shed 4 bases, and the junction held 15 bases outside the gene matches. The CDR3 sequence: CSAVLGQTAFYGYTF. The DNA of the CDR3 is TGCAGCGCCGTCTTGGGACAGACTGCTTTCTATGGCTACACCTTC.

The chain carries TRBV28 and TRBJ2-5; D gene unclear. The tail of the sequence fits TRBJ2-7 better, so the J call may be wrong. Germline V gene data show CDR1 as MDHEN and CDR2 as SYDVKM. The CDR3 length is 11 residues. CDR3 loop: CASQRVYEQYF. The CDR3 DNA follows: TGTGCCAGCCAACGGGTCTACGAGCAGTACTTC.

The CDR3 sequence is CSVEESNERDSYEQYF. CDR3 nucleotide sequence: TGCAGCGTTGAAGAATCAAACGAGAGAGACTCCTACGAGCAGTACTTC. The chain couples TRBV29-1 to TRBJ2-7; D is unresolved. This CDR3 spans 16 amino acids. Looked up from germline, CDR1 is SQVTM and CDR2 is ANQGSEA. V lost 0 bases, J lost 0 bases, and 15 bases lay in between.

The gene calls are TRBV18 and TRBJ1-1; 8 nucleotides match TRBD1. The germline V gene encodes CDR1 KGHSH and CDR2 LQKENI. V dropped 3 bases and J dropped 7; count of bases not matched to a gene: 4. The CDR3 runs to 13 residues. DNA of the CDR3: TGTGCCAGCTCACCGGGGGACAGGCGTGAAGCTTTCTTT. Translating gives CASSPGDRREAFF. Variable domain in full (rest from reference TRBV18 and TRBJ1-1): NAGVMQNPRHLVRRRGQEARLRCSPMKGHSHVYWYRQLPEEGLKFMVYLQKENIIDESGMPKERFSAEFPKEGPSILRIQQVVRGDSAAYFCASSPGDRREAFFGQGTRLTVV.

The chain links TRBV9 to TRBJ1-1; D is unresolved. The germline V and J ends were trimmed by 2 bases and 0 bases, with 17 bases remaining between them. The CDR3 contains 17 residues. CDR1 and CDR2 from the germline V gene are SGDLS and YYNGEE. CDR3 sequence: CASSVGLGGSLNTEAFF. CDR3 coding DNA: TGTGCCAGCAGCGTTGGCCTTGGTGGGAGTTTGAACACTGAAGCTTTCTTT.

J is TRBJ2-3 and V is TRBV19; 10 nucleotides agree with TRBD1. The CDR3 contains 16 residues. With V trimmed by 4 bases and J by 3 bases, 7 bases remained unmatched. Germline assignment: CDR1 LNHDA and CDR2 SQIVND (reference sequence). For the CDR3, the DNA is TGTGCCAGTAGTACCCCGGCGGGACAGGGGACAGATACGCAGTATTTT. It yields the protein CASSTPAGQGTDTQYF.

The chain couples TRBV5-4 to TRBJ2-2, with 11 bases identical to TRBD2. CDR1 and CDR2 (germline): SGHNT, YYREEE (reference sequence). The CDR3 totals 16 residues. The junction had 9 bases not matched to a gene; V was cut back by 4 bases and J by 7 bases. CDR3 sequence: CASSRGTSGPIGELFF. In DNA, the CDR3 is TGTGCCAGCAGCCGAGGGACTAGCGGACCTATCGGGGAGCTGTTTTTT.